This TCR beta chain emerged from a study of cytomegalovirus exposure and HLA in healthy donors (dated by TCRdb to about 2017). Study-wide context: According to an earlier analysis of a few hundred of the donors, about 179 million T cells yielded 117 million unique TCR beta sequences and approximately 280 Gb of sequence data. About 300 gigabases of sequencing data and approximately 85 million unique TCR sequences were included in an early release covering about 620 HLA-typed donors. Of the roughly 400 genotyped donors, 81% were placed in the genetic ancestry cluster associated with self-reported Caucasian donors. The study aimed to test whether cataloging public T cell receptors could reveal signatures of past pathogen exposure. The T cell repertoires of under 700 subjects were profiled by immunosequencing and related to cytomegalovirus serostatus. A separate validation cohort of 100 to 150 different subjects was used in addition to the 666-subject first cohort. The study combined high-throughput TCR immunosequencing, statistical association of individual TCRs with disease status, and machine learning to predict cytomegalovirus infection status. A later analysis re-analyzed previously published TCR beta repertoires from 500 to 700 donors and added high-resolution HLA genotyping to study TCR occurrence patterns. Rather than using new phenotypic data, the later analysis identified candidate immune exposures from TCR beta sequences and from how often those sequences occurred across donors. In an earlier analysis of roughly 580 of the donors, high-throughput TCR beta sequencing was used to judge whether each TCR beta V gene segment behaved as functional or pseudogenic. Alongside the repertoire data, information on donor age, sex, ethnicity and CMV serostatus was compiled. Genome-wide SNP genotypes for about 65% of the 666 donors were used in a later genetic analysis, which treated that subset as a discovery cohort. All discovery cohort repertoires had been generated on a single sequencing platform. HLA typing included class I and class II loci at four-digit resolution. The number of typed donors differed by locus: roughly 629-640 for A, B, C, DRB1 and DQB1; roughly 510 for DQA1; 606 for DPA1; and around 470 for DPB1. About five DR-DQ haplotypes were treated as single units for association and clustering because of strong linkage in the cohort. Among 300 to 500 genotyped donors of the cohort, an average of roughly 230,000 unique TCR beta nucleotide sequences was sequenced per donor, of which 15% to 20% were non-productive. General findings and caveats noted by the study authors: The study listed over 150 TCR beta chains as associated with cytomegalovirus. In a later analysis, 16,951 TCR beta sequences were associated with specific HLA alleles at a false discovery rate of 0.05. Because the 87-base-pair reads could not distinguish some IMGT-functional V segments, including TRBV6-2 and TRBV6-3, those segments were excluded. The classifier was reported to diagnose cytomegalovirus status with high specificity and sensitivity in both the original cohort and the validation cohort. V-gene and J-gene trimming of TCR beta chains was associated with a missense DCLRE1C variant in a later genetic analysis, and the association was replicated in an independent cohort. A further reported finding was that TCR beta sequences accurately predicted the HLA-A and HLA-B alleles for most subjects in the first cohort. This cohort had only TCR beta chains sequenced, and the lack of alpha or paired-chain data limited which features could be detected. Compared with equally common non-associated chains, HLA-associated TCR beta chains in a later analysis were more clonally expanded and had lower generation probabilities. When HLA alleles, especially DR and DQ, strongly co-occurred, attributing TCR associations to individual alleles was difficult. According to a later genetic analysis, donors in an Asian-associated ancestry cluster had fewer N-insertions in productive TCRs than the approximately 650-donor mean. HLA typing was unavailable for some donors at each locus, so association tests used only the typed subset. Several of the top co-occurrence clusters appeared to be linked to parvovirus B19, influenza, CMV and Epstein-Barr virus, according to a later analysis. A later analysis found that TCR association rates varied across HLA loci, with DRB1 alleles showing the most associated TCRs and HLA-C alleles the fewest. In vitro tests confirmed that a few of the cytomegalovirus-associated TCR beta chains recognize cytomegalovirus antigens. The only immune exposure information available for the cohort was CMV serostatus. Linkage disequilibrium might explain the correlated functional status among segregating V segments, but an unknown experimental factor could not be excluded. According to the authors, the approach could potentially be generalized to other disease states and immunological phenotypes. A cluster of highly shared sequence variants was judged likely to represent a technical artifact of the sequencing pipeline. In a later analysis, most CMV-associated TCR beta chains were found to appear HLA-restricted, with HLA associations seemingly driven largely by CMV exposure. While some public TCRs were present in many individuals, most TCR sequences turned up only very rarely across donors. About 15 rarely observed V segments, including chromosome 9 orphons, were excluded from the earlier analysis of approximately 500 of the donors because counts were too low. Broadly in line with IMGT annotations, most TCR beta V segments showed up in productive rearrangements about 90% or about 30% of the time in an earlier analysis of several hundred of the donors. Sequencing depth was assumed to be roughly uniform across donors in the presence/absence analyses, though that assumption may not hold.

To prepare the library, the immunoSEQ multiplex PCR assay was applied. For the multiplex PCR, a mixture combining 60 forward primers for TCR Vbeta segments and 13 reverse primers for TCR Jbeta segments was used. A multiplex PCR assay on genomic DNA amplified the CDR3 region of rearranged TCR beta genes. On the Illumina HiSeq System, the amplified TCR beta libraries were sequenced as 87-base-pair reads. The original methods were these. In a later analysis, 80 million or so unique TCR beta chains were counted across the approximately 640 repertoires, and approximately 9.9 million of these chains were shared by at least two donors. A nearest-neighbor algorithm error-corrected the raw reads and collapsed the reads into unique sequences, merging closely related sequences to remove PCR and sequencing errors. CDR3 sequences were aligned to IMGT reference sequences to assign V, D and J gene segments. For a sequence to be retained, a match of at least six nucleotides to both a V gene segment and a J gene segment was required. Rearrangements were classified as productive when the CDR3 lacked stop codons and remained in frame with V and J, and all other rearrangements were classified as non-productive. Following IMGT convention, CDR3 was defined as the stretch from the second conserved V-encoded cysteine up to the conserved J-encoded phenylalanine. The earlier analysis of 587 of the donors excluded any sequence lacking an unambiguous match to a single V gene segment. In an earlier analysis of 587 of the donors, V segments were called functional above 56.7% productive rearrangements and were called segregating when the between-donor standard deviation exceeded 5%. A statistical classification framework was developed to diagnose cytomegalovirus status using the catalog of TCR beta chain sequences. A later analysis assigned V and J genes by comparing TCR nucleotide sequences with IMGT/GENE-DB human TR gene sequences. In a later analysis, CDR3 sequences and most-parsimonious VDJ recombination scenarios were assigned using the TCRdist pipeline. In a later analysis, each TCR beta chain was defined by its CDR3 amino acid sequence together with its V-gene family, and reads lacking a unique V-gene family were excluded. As a way to deal with suspected cross-contamination and a sequencing artifact, a later analysis dropped 592 nucleotide sequences that were highly shared and had low generation probability. In a later analysis, a clonal expansion index for each public chain was calculated from normalized within-repertoire ranks of inferred template counts. In a later analysis, generation probabilities were computed using a VDJ recombination model fitted to out-of-frame rearrangements, and the results were checked against IGoR. Hypergeometric tests were used in a later analysis to score TCR-TCR, TCR-HLA and TCR-CMV co-occurrence, with a repertoire-size bias correction applied to the TCR pairs. In a later analysis, false discovery rates were estimated by permuting HLA or CMV assignments 20 times. In a later analysis, co-occurring TCRs were grouped using DBSCAN, and TCRdist sequence similarity was added for clustering within HLA-allele-positive subsets. Repertoires with fewer than 30,000 or more than 120,000 public chains were left out of co-occurrence clustering, as were five repertoires with anomalous nucleotide sharing. Drawn from immuneACCESS, this table holds only the in-frame rearrangements with V and J called that TCRdb kept. Clones are partly lost; checked studies trace under half to an unresolved V gene and leave the rest unexplained. V and J calls plus clone size are reproduced from that table; the DNA served to infer D and trimming. The sample profile shows roughly 150,000 clones; 60% to 80% of them were found once. 3.9% of the sample comes from the top ten.

In total, roughly 670 healthy bone marrow donors made up the cohort. Cohort members were all nominally healthy when sampled, although unrecorded immune exposures were likely present. The donor tested CMV seronegative, placing the donor among the 350 to 400 seronegative members of the cohort. A peripheral blood sample was collected from each donor, and TCR beta sequencing was performed on peripheral blood mononuclear cells. The Qiagen DNeasy Blood Extraction Kit was used to extract genomic DNA from the blood cell samples. Taken from the germline V gene (reference sequence), the CDR1 and CDR2 loops are MNHEY and SMNVEV. Clipping removes 5 bases from V and 7 bases from J, with 7 as the unmatched junction base count. The CDR3 runs 14 amino acids, cysteine and phenylalanine included. The read is trimmed to its CDR3 DNA, 42 bases read in frame from base 1. On this clone: This receptor's antigen is unknown. The sample holds no much larger clone one base away, and base qualities are not on file.

Sequencing was carried out using PBMCs. Here the chain combines TRBV27 and TRBJ2-7; TRBD1 aligns with 11 central bases. This clonotype was obtained from a male donor in good health and CMV-seronegative. The CDR3 reads as follows: CASSPLDRGQEQYF. In nucleotides, the sequence is TGTGCCAGCAGTCCATTGGACAGGGGGCAAGAGCAGTACTTC.